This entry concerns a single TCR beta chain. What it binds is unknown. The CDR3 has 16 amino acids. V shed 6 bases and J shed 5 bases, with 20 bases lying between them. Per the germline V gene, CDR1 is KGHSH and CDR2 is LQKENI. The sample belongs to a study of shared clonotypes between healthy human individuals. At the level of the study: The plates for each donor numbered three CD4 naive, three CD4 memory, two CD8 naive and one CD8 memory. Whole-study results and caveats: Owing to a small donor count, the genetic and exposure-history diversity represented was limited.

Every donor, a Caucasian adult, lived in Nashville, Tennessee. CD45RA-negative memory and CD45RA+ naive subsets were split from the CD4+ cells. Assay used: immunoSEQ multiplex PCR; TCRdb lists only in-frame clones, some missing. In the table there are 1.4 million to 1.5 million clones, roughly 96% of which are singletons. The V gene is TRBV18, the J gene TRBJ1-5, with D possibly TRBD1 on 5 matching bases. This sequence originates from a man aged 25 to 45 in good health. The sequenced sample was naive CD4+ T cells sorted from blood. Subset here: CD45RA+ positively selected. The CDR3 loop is CASSHGLARGDQPQHF. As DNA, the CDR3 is TGTGCCAGCTCCCACGGACTCGCGCGGGGCGATCAGCCCCAGCATTTT.